The clone carrying this T cell receptor (beta chain) was counted a few times. This sample is drawn from a study of blood T cell repertoires in COVID-19. For the study at large: Sites in the United States, Italy and Spain provided acute and convalescent COVID-19 samples.

TCRdb's copy holds only in-frame clones and misses some; the assay was immunoSEQ multiplex PCR. The table has about 190,000 clones, roughly 84% seen once. Enrollees, about 18 to 90 years old, lived in fewer than 25 US areas. Within 2 weeks of study entry, exposed participants had contacted a PCR-confirmed or clinician-diagnosed COVID-19 case. Germline assignment: CDR1 GTSNPN and CDR2 SVGIG (reference sequence). J lost 3 bases, V lost 1 base, and 4 bases had no gene match. This CDR3 is 15 amino acids long. The chain couples TRBV30 to TRBJ2-2; 8 nucleotides line up with TRBD1. Material for sequencing was PBMCs or T cells enriched from blood (not recorded which). This receptor was obtained from a woman in her thirties who had been exposed to COVID-19. CDR3 sequence: CAWSGDRPYTGELFF. The CDR3 DNA reads as TGTGCCTGGAGTGGGGACAGGCCTTACACCGGGGAGCTGTTTTTT.